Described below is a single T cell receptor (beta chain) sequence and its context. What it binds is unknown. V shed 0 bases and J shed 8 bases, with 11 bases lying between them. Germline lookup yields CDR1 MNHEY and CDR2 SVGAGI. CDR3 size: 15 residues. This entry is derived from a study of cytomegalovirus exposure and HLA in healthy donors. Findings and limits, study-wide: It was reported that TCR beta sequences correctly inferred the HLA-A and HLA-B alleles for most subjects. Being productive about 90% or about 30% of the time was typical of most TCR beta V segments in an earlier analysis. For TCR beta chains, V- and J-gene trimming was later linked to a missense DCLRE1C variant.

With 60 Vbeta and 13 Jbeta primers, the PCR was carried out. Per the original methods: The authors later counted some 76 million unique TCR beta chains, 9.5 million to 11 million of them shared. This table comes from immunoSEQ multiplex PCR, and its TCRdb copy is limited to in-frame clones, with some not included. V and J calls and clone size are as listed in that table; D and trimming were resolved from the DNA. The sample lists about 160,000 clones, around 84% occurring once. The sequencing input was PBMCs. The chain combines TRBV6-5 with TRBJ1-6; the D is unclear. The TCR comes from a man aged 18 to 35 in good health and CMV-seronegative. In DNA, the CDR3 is TGTGCCAGCAGTTACTCCCCCCACGGGGATTCACCCCTCCACTTT. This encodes CASSYSPHGDSPLHF.